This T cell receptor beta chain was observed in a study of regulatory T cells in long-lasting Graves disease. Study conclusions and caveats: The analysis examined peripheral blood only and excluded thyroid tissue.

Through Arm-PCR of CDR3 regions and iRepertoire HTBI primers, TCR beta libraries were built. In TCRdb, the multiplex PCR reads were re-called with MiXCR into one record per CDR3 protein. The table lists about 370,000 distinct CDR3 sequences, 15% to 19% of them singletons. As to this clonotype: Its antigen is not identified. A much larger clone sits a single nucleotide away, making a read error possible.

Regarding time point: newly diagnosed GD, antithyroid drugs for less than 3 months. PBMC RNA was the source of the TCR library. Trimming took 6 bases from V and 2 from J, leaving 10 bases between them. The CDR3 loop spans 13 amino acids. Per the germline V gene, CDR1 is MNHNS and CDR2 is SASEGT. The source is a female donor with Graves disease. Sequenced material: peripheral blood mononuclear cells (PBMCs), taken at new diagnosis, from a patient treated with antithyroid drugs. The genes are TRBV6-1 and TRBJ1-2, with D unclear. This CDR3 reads CASRLEWNYGYTF. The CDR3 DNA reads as TGTGCCAGCAGATTAGAATGGAACTATGGCTACACCTTC.